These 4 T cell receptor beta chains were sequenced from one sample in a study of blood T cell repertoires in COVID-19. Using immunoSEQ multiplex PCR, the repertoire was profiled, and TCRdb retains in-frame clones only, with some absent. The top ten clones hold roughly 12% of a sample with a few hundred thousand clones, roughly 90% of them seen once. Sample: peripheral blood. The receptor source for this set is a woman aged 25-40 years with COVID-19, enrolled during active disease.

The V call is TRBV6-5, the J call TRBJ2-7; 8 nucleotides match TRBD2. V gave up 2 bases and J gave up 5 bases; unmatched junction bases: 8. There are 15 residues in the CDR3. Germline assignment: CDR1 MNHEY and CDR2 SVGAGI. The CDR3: CASSYGSGLAHEQYF. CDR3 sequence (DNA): TGTGCCAGCAGTTACGGGTCTGGACTAGCCCACGAGCAGTACTTC.

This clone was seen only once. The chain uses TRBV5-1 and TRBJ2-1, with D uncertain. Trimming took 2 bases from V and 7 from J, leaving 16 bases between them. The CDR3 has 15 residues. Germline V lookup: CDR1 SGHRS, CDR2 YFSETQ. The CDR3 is CASSLWSEGQNEQFF. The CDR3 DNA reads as TGCGCCAGCAGCTTATGGAGCGAAGGTCAGAATGAGCAGTTCTTC.

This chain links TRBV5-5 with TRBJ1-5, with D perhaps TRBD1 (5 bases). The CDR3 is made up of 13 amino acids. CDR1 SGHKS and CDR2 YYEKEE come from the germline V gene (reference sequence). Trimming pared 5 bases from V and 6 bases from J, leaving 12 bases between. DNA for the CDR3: TGTGCCAGCAGGATGACAGAAGGTCAGCCCCAGCATTTT. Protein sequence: CASRMTEGQPQHF.

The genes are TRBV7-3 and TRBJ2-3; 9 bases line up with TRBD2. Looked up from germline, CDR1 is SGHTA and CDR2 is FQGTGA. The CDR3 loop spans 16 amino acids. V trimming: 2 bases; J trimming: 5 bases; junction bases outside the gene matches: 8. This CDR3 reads CASSLLGGRGGDTQYF. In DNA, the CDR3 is TGTGCCAGCAGCTTATTGGGCGGGAGGGGTGGAGATACGCAGTATTTT. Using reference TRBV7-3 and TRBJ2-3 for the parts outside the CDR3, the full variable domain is GAGVSQTPSNKVTEKGKYVELRCDPISGHTALYWYRQSLGQGPEFLIYFQGTGAADDSGLPNDRFFAVRPEGSVSTLKIQRTERGDSAVYLCASSLLGGRGGDTQYFGPGTRLTVL.